The 18 T cell receptor beta chains below come from one sample, sequenced in a study of neoadjuvant anti-PD-1 for oral cavity cancer. The sample's time point: after neoadjuvant nivolumab, at surgical resection. Generated by immunoSEQ multiplex PCR, the TCRdb table keeps only in-frame clones and is missing some. The data contain about 42,000 clones, 77% of them singletons. The input for sequencing was PBMCs, taken after nivolumab (anti-PD-1) treatment. These receptors came from a person aged 35-79 years with oral cavity squamous cell carcinoma.

V usage is TRBV5-1 and J usage is TRBJ1-2; TRBD1 might be the D (5 bases). CDR1 is SGHRS, CDR2 YFSETQ, per germline. The CDR3 extends over 15 amino acids. Trimming removed 1 base at V and 4 bases at J, with 14 bases between. CDR3 in DNA: TGCGCCAGCAGCTTGCATCAGGGTAATGTCTATGGCTACACCTTC. Translation gives CASSLHQGNVYGYTF.

The chain links TRBV6-1 to TRBJ2-5, with D perhaps TRBD2 (6 bases). This CDR3 contains 14 residues. Germline V gene sequence: CDR1 MNHNS, CDR2 SASEGT. Trimming removed 7 bases from V and 8 bases from J, with 20 bases in between. The CDR3 sequence: CASTFNGGAPTQYF. DNA of the CDR3: TGTGCCAGCACCTTTAACGGGGGAGCCCCAACCCAGTACTTC.

The DNA of the CDR3 is TGTGCCAGCAGGCTCCGGACAGCGAATAATGAAAAACTGTTTTTT. Translated, it gives CASRLRTANNEKLFF. J is TRBJ1-4 and V is TRBV6-5; D possibly corresponds to TRBD1 (6 bases). From germline, CDR1 is MNHEY and CDR2 SVGAGI. This CDR3 contains 15 residues. Trimming removed 6 bases from V and 4 bases from J, with 15 bases in between.

The J gene is TRBJ2-1, the V gene TRBV6-4; 7 bases are a match to TRBD2. V lost 3 bases to trimming and J lost 0 bases; unmatched junction nucleotides: 2. Germline V gene data show CDR1 as MRHNA and CDR2 as SNTAGT. The CDR3 consists of 15 residues. The CDR3 sequence: CASSEWGGSYNEQFF. CDR3 bases: TGTGCCAGCAGTGAGTGGGGGGGCTCCTACAATGAGCAGTTCTTC.

The J gene is TRBJ2-7, the V gene TRBV7-2; D call uncertain. V dropped 5 bases and J dropped 2 bases, with 4 bases sitting between them. The CDR3 has 11 residues. From germline, CDR1 is SGHTA and CDR2 FQGNSA. CDR3 sequence (DNA): TGTGCCAGCAGCCCAACCTACGAGCAGTACTTC. It is translated as CASSPTYEQYF. The variable domain in full, with the rest retrieved from reference TRBV7-2 and TRBJ2-7, is GAGVSQSPSNKVTEKGKDVELRCDPISGHTALYWYRQSLGQGLEFLIYFQGNSAPDKSGLPSDRFSAERTGGSVSTLTIQRTQQEDSAVYLCASSPTYEQYFGPGTRLTVT.

This clone was observed a handful of times. The V gene is TRBV30, the J gene TRBJ2-1; a weak D match, TRBD2 (5 bases). This CDR3 comprises 14 residues. Trimming took 0 bases from V and 1 from J, leaving 7 bases between them. In germline, CDR1 is GTSNPN, CDR2 SVGIG (reference sequence). The CDR3 loop is CAWSVGVSYNEQFF. The CDR3 bases are TGTGCCTGGAGTGTGGGAGTGTCCTACAATGAGCAGTTCTTC.

This sequence joins TRBV7-2 and TRBJ1-5; TRBD1 is a possible D gene (5 bases). This CDR3 region has 14 residues. The V gene lost 5 bases and the J gene lost 3 bases, with 11 bases spanning the gap. The V gene's germline CDR1 is SGHTA and CDR2 FQGNSA. CDR3 protein: CASSLGGFNQPQHF. DNA of the CDR3: TGTGCCAGCAGCCTGGGGGGGTTCAATCAGCCCCAGCATTTT. The full variable domain, rest sourced from reference TRBV7-2 and TRBJ1-5, is GAGVSQSPSNKVTEKGKDVELRCDPISGHTALYWYRQSLGQGLEFLIYFQGNSAPDKSGLPSDRFSAERTGGSVSTLTIQRTQQEDSAVYLCASSLGGFNQPQHFGDGTRLSIL.

This chain uses TRBV18 with TRBJ2-3, with D hard to call. The germline V and J ends were trimmed by 0 bases and 6 bases, with 13 bases remaining between them. Germline loops: CDR1 KGHSH, CDR2 LQKENI. This CDR3 contains 15 residues. The CDR3 DNA is TGTGCCAGCTCACCACCGGAATCTCAAGGGGATACGCAGTATTTT. As protein: CASSPPESQGDTQYF.

The J gene is TRBJ2-7, the V gene TRBV5-1, with TRBD1 matching over 7 bases. Germline V gene sequence: CDR1 SGHRS, CDR2 YFSETQ. This CDR3 comprises 14 residues. V gave up 0 bases and J gave up 2 bases; unmatched junction bases: 2. The CDR3 region has the DNA TGCGCCAGCAGCTTGGATGGGACAGCCTACGAGCAGTACTTC. Translated: CASSLDGTAYEQYF.

The V call is TRBV25-1, the J call TRBJ2-7; TRBD2 might be the D (6 bases). This CDR3 is built from 17 residues. Trimming shortened V by 5 bases and J by 2 bases, and 22 bases separated the two germline ends. Germline CDR1 reads MGHDK; CDR2 reads SYGVNS. Here the CDR3 DNA reads TGTGCCAGCAGTCCCGGGGGATCGGGGCGAGTAACCTACGAGCAGTACTTC. It yields the protein CASSPGGSGRVTYEQYF.

Relative to its sample, this clone is medium-sized. This chain links TRBV11-2 with TRBJ1-1; the D is unclear. The CDR3 has 14 amino acids. The V gene's germline CDR1 is SGHAT and CDR2 FQNNGV. Trimming took off 3 bases at V and 0 bases at J, with 8 bases between the two ends. The CDR3 DNA reads as TGTGCCAGCAGCTTCGCACCGATGAACACTGAAGCTTTCTTT. Protein product: CASSFAPMNTEAFF.

J is TRBJ1-2 and V is TRBV27; 8 bases are shared with TRBD1. CDR3 length: 12 amino acids. V gave up 6 bases and J gave up 8 bases; unmatched junction bases: 5. Germline V gene data show CDR1 as MNHEY and CDR2 as SMNVEV (reference sequence). DNA for the CDR3: TGTGCCAGCAGCGGACAGGGCTTAGGCTACACCTTC. It specifies CASSGQGLGYTF.

As regards this clone: A read error may account for a junction end that differs from germline. This sequence joins TRBV9 and TRBJ2-7, with 9 bases lining up with TRBD2. There are 17 residues in the CDR3. Germline V gene sequence: CDR1 SGDLS, CDR2 YYNGEE. The CDR3 region is CASSVGIAGASSNEQYF. CDR3 bases: TGTGCCAGCAGCGTAGGTATAGCGGGAGCCTCCTCCAACGAGCAGTACTTC.

This chain uses TRBV18 with TRBJ2-5, with a possible D match to TRBD2 (5 bases). Trimming cost V 8 bases and J 4 bases, with 20 bases left between them. The CDR3 length is 15 residues. CDR1 and CDR2 from the germline V gene are KGHSH and LQKENI. This CDR3 is CASGPGTRLGETQYF. For the CDR3, the DNA is TGTGCCAGCGGCCCGGGAACCAGGCTGGGAGAGACCCAGTACTTC.

This chain links TRBV6-1 with TRBJ1-1; TRBD1 is a possible D gene (6 bases). CDR3 length: 15 residues. Germline lookup yields CDR1 MNHNS and CDR2 SASEGT. The ends were cut back, 6 bases at V and 0 bases at J, with 14 bases in the middle. DNA for the CDR3: TGTGCCAGCAGCGCCCAGGGGACGGTGAACACTGAAGCTTTCTTT. This encodes CASSAQGTVNTEAFF.

CDR3 nucleotide sequence: TGTGCCAGCAGTTTGGGGGCCGCCACTCGCTTCTACGAGCAGTACTTC. It translates to CASSLGAATRFYEQYF. The rearrangement uses TRBV7-9 and TRBJ2-7; possibly TRBD1 for D (6 bases). Germline lookup yields CDR1 SEHNR and CDR2 FQNEAQ (reference sequence). V was pared by 6 bases and J by 3 bases, with 21 bases between. The CDR3 spans 16 residues.

This rearrangement joins TRBV5-1 to TRBJ2-1; D unclear. Germline CDR1 and CDR2: SGHRS and YFSETQ. The CDR3 extends over 15 amino acids. Trimming took 0 bases from V and 0 from J, leaving 7 bases between them. The CDR3 here is CASSLGASSYNEQFF. CDR3 bases: TGCGCCAGCAGCTTGGGGGCCAGCTCCTACAATGAGCAGTTCTTC. The whole variable domain, remainder taken from reference TRBV5-1 and TRBJ2-1, is KAGVTQTPRYLIKTRGQQVTLSCSPISGHRSVSWYQQTPGQGLQFLFEYFSETQRNKGNFPGRFSGRQFSNSRSEMNVSTLELGDSALYLCASSLGASSYNEQFFGPGTRLTVL.

This clone appeared a few times. The CDR3: CASSLGSGTVNTGELFF. CDR3 nucleotides: TGTGCCAGCAGCTTGGGGTCCGGGACAGTGAACACCGGGGAGCTGTTTTTT. The rearrangement links TRBV5-4 to TRBJ2-2, with 7 bases lining up with TRBD1. This CDR3 comprises 17 residues. V dropped 0 bases and J dropped 1; count of bases not matched to a gene: 6. Germline assignment: CDR1 SGHNT and CDR2 YYREEE (reference sequence).